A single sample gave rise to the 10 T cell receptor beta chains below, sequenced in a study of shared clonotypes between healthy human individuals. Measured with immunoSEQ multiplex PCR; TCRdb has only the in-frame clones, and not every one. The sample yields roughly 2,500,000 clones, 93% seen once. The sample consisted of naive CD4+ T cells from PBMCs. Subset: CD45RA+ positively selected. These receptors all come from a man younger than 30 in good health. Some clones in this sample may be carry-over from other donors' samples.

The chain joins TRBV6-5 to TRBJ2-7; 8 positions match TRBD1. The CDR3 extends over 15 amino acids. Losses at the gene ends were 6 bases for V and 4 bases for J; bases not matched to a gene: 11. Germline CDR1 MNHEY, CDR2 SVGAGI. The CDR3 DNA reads TGTGCCAGCAGAAAGGACAGGGTAATTTTTTACGAGCAGTACTTC. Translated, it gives CASRKDRVIFYEQYF.

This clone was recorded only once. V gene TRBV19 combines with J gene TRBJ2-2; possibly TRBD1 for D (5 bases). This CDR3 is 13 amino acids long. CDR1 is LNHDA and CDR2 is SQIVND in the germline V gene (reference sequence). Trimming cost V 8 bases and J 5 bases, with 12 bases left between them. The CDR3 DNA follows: TGTGCCAGTTGTTGGCAGGGAACCGGGGAGCTGTTTTTT. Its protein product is CASCWQGTGELFF.

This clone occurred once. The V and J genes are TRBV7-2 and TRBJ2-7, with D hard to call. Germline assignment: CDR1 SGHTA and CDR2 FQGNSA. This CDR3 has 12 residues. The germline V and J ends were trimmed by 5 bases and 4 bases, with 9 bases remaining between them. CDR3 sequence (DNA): TGTGCCAGCAGCCCCGGACGGTACGAGCAGTACTTC. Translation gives CASSPGRYEQYF.

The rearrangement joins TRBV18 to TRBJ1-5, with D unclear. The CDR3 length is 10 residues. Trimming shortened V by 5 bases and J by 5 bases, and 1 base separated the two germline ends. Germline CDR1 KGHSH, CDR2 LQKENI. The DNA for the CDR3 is TGTGCCAGCTCATATCAGCCCCAGCATTTT. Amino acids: CASSYQPQHF.

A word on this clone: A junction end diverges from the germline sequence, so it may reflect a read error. DNA of the CDR3: TGTGCCAGCAGCGTAGTCGCGACAGGGTCCGGGGGGCTGTTTTTT. Protein sequence: CASSVVATGSGGLFF. The gene calls are TRBV9 and TRBJ2-2; possible D gene TRBD1, 7 bases. Germline V CDR1 and CDR2: SGDLS, YYNGEE. The CDR3 runs 15 residues.

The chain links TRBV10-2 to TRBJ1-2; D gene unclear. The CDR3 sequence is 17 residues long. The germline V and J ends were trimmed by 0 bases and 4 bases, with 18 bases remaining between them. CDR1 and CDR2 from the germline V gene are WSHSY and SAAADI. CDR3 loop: CASSESPTVRLSYGYTF. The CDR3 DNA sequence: TGCGCCAGCAGTGAGTCGCCCACAGTCCGCTTGTCCTATGGCTACACCTTC.

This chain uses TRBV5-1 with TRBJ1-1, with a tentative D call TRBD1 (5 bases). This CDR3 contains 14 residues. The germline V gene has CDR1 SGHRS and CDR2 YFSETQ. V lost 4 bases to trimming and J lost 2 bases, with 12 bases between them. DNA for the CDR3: TGCGCCAGCAGCATCGGGACGGCAAACACTGAAGCTTTCTTT. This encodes CASSIGTANTEAFF. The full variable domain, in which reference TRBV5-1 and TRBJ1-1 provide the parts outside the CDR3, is KAGVTQTPRYLIKTRGQQVTLSCSPISGHRSVSWYQQTPGQGLQFLFEYFSETQRNKGNFPGRFSGRQFSNSRSEMNVSTLELGDSALYLCASSIGTANTEAFFGQGTRLTVV.

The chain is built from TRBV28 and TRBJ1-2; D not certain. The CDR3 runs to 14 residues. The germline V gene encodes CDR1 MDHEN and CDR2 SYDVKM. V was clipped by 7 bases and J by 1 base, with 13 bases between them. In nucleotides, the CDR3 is TGTGCCAGCACCGTGCCAGGCCTTAACTATGGCTACACCTTC. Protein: CASTVPGLNYGYTF.

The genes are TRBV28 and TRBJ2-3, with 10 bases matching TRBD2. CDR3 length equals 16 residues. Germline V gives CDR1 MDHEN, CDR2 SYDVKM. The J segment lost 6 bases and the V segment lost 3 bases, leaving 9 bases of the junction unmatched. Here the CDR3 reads CASSLRLAGVSDTQYF. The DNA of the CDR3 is TGTGCCAGCAGTTTGAGGCTAGCGGGAGTCTCCGATACGCAGTATTTT.

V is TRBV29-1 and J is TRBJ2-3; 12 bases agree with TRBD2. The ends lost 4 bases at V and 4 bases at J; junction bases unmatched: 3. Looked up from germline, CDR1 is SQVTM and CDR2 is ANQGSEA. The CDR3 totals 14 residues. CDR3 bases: TGCAGCGTTGCGAGACTAGCGGGAGCAGATACGCAGTATTTT. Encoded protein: CSVARLAGADTQYF.